This entry lists 31 T cell receptor beta chains sequenced from one sample in a study of glioma-infiltrating T cells. TCR alpha and beta CDR3 regions were amplified from RNA using iRepertoire nested multiplex PCR. TCRdb passed the multiplex PCR reads through MiXCR, listing each CDR3 protein once. The table shows about 210,000 distinct CDR3 sequences, with about 31% occurring only once. Sequencing input: glioma tissue, nonneoplastic brain tissue, or PBMCs (not recorded which). These receptors all come from a human donor with low-grade glioma or glioblastoma, undergoing nonglioma brain surgery, or in good health (not recorded which).

The chain links TRBV19 to TRBJ2-2; tentative D call: TRBD1 (5 bases). Germline V gives CDR1 LNHDA, CDR2 SQIVND (reference sequence). CDR3 length equals 15 residues. The V end was cut by 8 bases, the J end by 1 base, with 14 bases between. The CDR3 DNA reads TGTGCCAGTCACTTCCTAGGACAGAACACCGGGGAGCTGTTTTTT. This gives the protein CASHFLGQNTGELFF.

The chain combines TRBV27 with TRBJ2-7; TRBD2 aligns across 11 bases. CDR3 size: 16 residues. Germline trimming cut 7 bases from V and 2 bases from J; bases unmatched to any gene: 10. The germline gives CDR1 MNHEY, CDR2 SMNVEV (reference sequence). The CDR3 nucleotides read TGTGCCAGCACGGAGTCTAGCGGGAGGCCCGCCTACGAGCAGTACTTC. Its translation: CASTESSGRPAYEQYF.

This clonotype has only a few counts. Being one base from a much bigger clone, this may be a read error. V is TRBV20-1 and J is TRBJ2-7, with D unclear. Trimming left V 0 bases short and J 6 bases short, with 18 bases between. The CDR3 has 15 residues. Germline V gene lookup returns CDR1 DFQATT and CDR2 SNEGSKA (reference sequence). The CDR3 DNA reads as TGCAGTGCTAGAGATCCTCCCTTAAGTCGGCTCGAGCAGTACTTC. This codes for CSARDPPLSRLEQYF.

Note on this clonotype: A much larger clone is a single base away; this may be a read error. V gene TRBV7-9 combines with J gene TRBJ2-3; D is perhaps TRBD2 (6 bases). Germline V gives CDR1 SEHNR, CDR2 FQNEAQ (reference sequence). V lost 0 bases, J lost 7 bases, and 14 bases lay in between. The CDR3 loop spans 15 amino acids. CDR3 nucleotides: TGTGCCAGCAGCTTAGCCTCATCTAGCGCTAATACGCAGTATTTT. Translated, it gives CASSLASSSANTQYF.

On this clonotype: This may arise from a read error, as a much more abundant clone is one base away. This sequence joins TRBV7-6 and TRBJ2-5; D gene unclear. The V gene's germline CDR1 is SGHVS and CDR2 FNYEAQ. The CDR3 extends over 16 amino acids. CDR3 sequence (DNA): TGTGCCAGAAGCTTAGAGGTCTCTCAAAAGATTGTGACCCAGTACTTC. Translation gives CARSLEVSQKIVTQYF.

The CDR3 DNA reads as TGTGCCAGCAGCCCAGGGACTGGCTGCGAGCAGTACTTC. Its protein is CASSPGTGCEQYF. The J gene is TRBJ2-7, the V gene TRBV7-2; a weak D match, TRBD2 (6 bases). This CDR3 contains 13 residues. Germline CDR1 is SGHTA and CDR2 is FQGNSA. Trimming pared 5 bases from V and 6 bases from J, leaving 14 bases between.

The rearrangement joins TRBV2 to TRBJ2-7; D perhaps matches TRBD2 (6 bases). The germline V gene encodes CDR1 SNHLY and CDR2 FYNNEI. This CDR3 has 16 amino acids. Deletions cut 3 bases from V and 6 bases from J, with 21 bases between. As DNA, the CDR3 is TGTGCCAGCAGTGACATGAGGCGGGACGCCCTCCGCGAGCAGTACTTC. It is translated as CASSDMRRDALREQYF.

Concerning this clonotype itself: A junction boundary mismatches the germline segment, possibly from a read error. This chain uses TRBV7-9 with TRBJ2-5, with TRBD2 matching 14 bases. This CDR3 has 17 amino acids. Per the germline V gene, CDR1 is SEHNR and CDR2 is FQNEAQ (reference sequence). The CDR3: CASSLGGLAGVVETEYF. The CDR3 region has the DNA TGTGCCAGCAGCTTGGGGGGACTAGCGGGAGTCGTGGAGACCGAGTACTTC.

This clonotype was seen many times. The chain combines TRBV10-3 with TRBJ2-1; no clear D gene. Germline CDR1 and CDR2: ENHRY and SYGVKD. V lost 4 bases to trimming and J lost 7 bases, with 20 bases between them. The CDR3 contains 16 residues. The DNA of the CDR3 is TGTGCCATCAGTGTTGGATCACCGGCCGGGCCGAATGAGCAGTTCTTC. It encodes CAISVGSPAGPNEQFF.

The CDR3 here is CASGLVGVGAPMNTEAFF. The CDR3 region has the DNA TGTGCTAGTGGTTTGGTGGGGGTGGGGGCTCCCATGAACACTGAAGCTTTCTTT. The J gene is TRBJ1-1, the V gene TRBV12-5; tentative D call: TRBD1 (6 bases). Trimming pared 0 bases from V and 0 bases from J, leaving 17 bases between. Germline assignment: CDR1 LGHNT and CDR2 FRNRAP. The CDR3 runs to 18 residues.

This clonotype was seen more than once but under ten times. This could be a read error, since a much larger clone is one nucleotide away. This chain uses TRBV28 with TRBJ2-7; 11 bases align to TRBD2. This CDR3 is 13 amino acids long. Germline CDR1 is MDHEN and CDR2 is SYDVKM. The V segment lost 6 bases and the J segment 7 bases; nucleotides outside the gene matches: 5. CDR3 in amino acids: CASRGLAAGEQYF. The CDR3 nucleotides are TGTGCCAGCAGGGGACTAGCGGCTGGGGAGCAGTACTTC.

Remarks on this clonotype: A much more abundant neighbour one base away suggests this may be a read error. J is TRBJ2-1 and V is TRBV2, with TRBD1 matching over 9 bases. The CDR3 runs to 14 residues. CDR1 SNHLY and CDR2 FYNNEI come from the germline V gene. CDR3 in amino acids: CACSPGTGNNEQFF. The DNA of the CDR3 is TGTGCCTGCAGCCCCGGGACAGGGAACAATGAGCAGTTCTTC.

This clonotype was counted ten times or more. The V call is TRBV7-2, the J call TRBJ2-5, with TRBD1 matching over 7 bases. Per the germline V gene, CDR1 is SGHTA and CDR2 is FQGNSA. This CDR3 has 14 amino acids. The junction had 4 bases not matched to a gene; V was cut back by 4 bases and J by 2 bases. The CDR3 loop reads CASSSQTGQETQYF. In DNA, the CDR3 is TGTGCCAGCAGCTCCCAGACAGGGCAAGAGACCCAGTACTTC.

In this sample, this clonotype turned up a few times. This rearrangement joins TRBV5-4 to TRBJ2-7; 8 positions agree with TRBD2. The CDR3 is made up of 15 amino acids. V lost 4 bases, J lost 3 bases, and 9 bases stayed unmatched. Germline V gene lookup returns CDR1 SGHNT and CDR2 YYREEE (reference sequence). The chain's CDR3 is CASSPGLGGDYEQYF. DNA of the CDR3: TGTGCCAGCAGCCCGGGACTAGGGGGTGACTACGAGCAGTACTTC. The full variable domain, with the rest looked up from reference TRBV5-4 and TRBJ2-7, is ETGVTQSPTHLIKTRGQQVTLRCSSQSGHNTVSWYQQALGQGPQFIFQYYREEENGRGNFPPRFSGLQFPNYSSELNVNALELDDSALYLCASSPGLGGDYEQYFGPGTRLTVT.

In regard to this clonotype: A read error may produce the germline difference seen at one junction end. The V and J genes are TRBV6-1 and TRBJ2-1, with D possibly being TRBD2 (5 bases). CDR1 MNHNS and CDR2 SASEGT come from the germline V gene. The CDR3 has 15 amino acids. DNA of the CDR3: TGTGCCAGCAGTGCAGCGTCGGACTCCTACAATGGGCAGTTCTTC. Protein sequence: CASSAASDSYNGQFF.

Regarding this clonotype: One base away lies a much larger clone, so this may be a sequencing read error. The genes are TRBV12-5 and TRBJ1-6; no reliable D call. This CDR3 contains 15 residues. CDR1 and CDR2 (germline): LGHNT, FRNRAP. The CDR3 DNA reads TGTGCTAGTGCTTTGGGTCAAGGAGCTAATTCAACCCTCCACTTT. Encoded protein: CASALGQGANSTLHF.

Comment on this clonotype: Being one base from a much bigger clone, this may be a read error. V is TRBV4-3 and J is TRBJ1-5, with D possibly matching TRBD1 (6 bases). CDR3 length equals 16 residues. The germline CDR1 and CDR2 sequences are LGHNA and YSLEER. CDR3 sequence (DNA): TGCGCCGGCAGCCAAGATCGGTTAACAGGGCATCAGCCCCAGCATTTT. This sequence encodes CAGSQDRLTGHQPQHF.

This clonotype was recorded many times. The chain uses TRBV7-9 and TRBJ2-1; the D is unclear. The ends were cut back, 7 bases at V and 4 bases at J, with 14 bases in the middle. Per the germline V gene, CDR1 is SEHNR and CDR2 is FQNEAQ (reference sequence). The CDR3 is 14 residues long. Here the CDR3 reads CASTPETGYNEQFF. The CDR3 DNA reads as TGTGCCAGCACCCCAGAGACGGGTTACAATGAGCAGTTCTTC.

Concerning this clonotype itself: A junction end diverges from the germline sequence, so it may reflect a read error. The V and J genes are TRBV20-1 and TRBJ2-5, with D perhaps matching TRBD1 (5 bases). This CDR3 is built from 12 residues. CDR1 and CDR2 from the germline V gene are DFQATT and SNEGSKA (reference sequence). CDR3 nucleotide sequence: TGCAGTGCTATGGACAACCAAGAGACCAAGTACTTC. Its protein is CSAMDNQETKYF.

To note about this clonotype: This CDR3 fails to terminate in the conserved phenylalanine or tryptophan, so it likely reflects a read error. This sequence joins TRBV6-6 and TRBJ1-1; D is undetermined. CDR3 length: 15 residues. CDR1 MNHNY and CDR2 SVGAGI come from the germline V gene (reference sequence). The CDR3 DNA follows: TGTGTCAGCAGTTATTTCGCCCAAGTGAACACTGAAGCTTTCCTT. Its protein is CVSSYFAQVNTEAFL.

This clonotype has a count of ten or more. The chain combines TRBV20-1 with TRBJ1-1; D not resolved. CDR3 length: 14 amino acids. Germline CDR1 reads DFQATT; CDR2 reads SNEGSKA (reference sequence). V lost 5 bases and J 0 bases, leaving 13 bases between the germline ends. DNA of the CDR3: TGCAGTGCTCCAGAAGGAGTATTGAACACTGAAGCTTTCTTT. Translated: CSAPEGVLNTEAFF.

Points on this clonotype: Sequence at one end of the junction differs from germline and may be a read error. The chain carries TRBV4-1 and TRBJ2-3, with TRBD2 as a possible D gene (5 bases). Germline V lookup: CDR1 MGHRA, CDR2 YSYEKL. The CDR3 consists of 15 residues. CDR3 sequence: CASRQDPLASDTQYF. The CDR3 DNA sequence: TGCGCCAGCAGACAAGATCCCCTAGCCTCTGATACGCAGTATTTT.

Ten or more counts support this clonotype. The chain employs TRBV28 and TRBJ1-2; 8 bases agree with TRBD1. There are 14 residues in the CDR3. Germline V gives CDR1 MDHEN, CDR2 SYDVKM. Germline trimming cut 6 bases from V and 8 bases from J; bases unmatched to any gene: 11. As DNA, the CDR3 is TGTGCCAGCAGGGCAGGACAGGGTCTACGAGGCTACACCTTC. Protein product: CASRAGQGLRGYTF.

This clonotype was found many times. The V and J genes are TRBV4-3 and TRBJ2-5, with D unresolved. Germline V lookup: CDR1 LGHNA, CDR2 YSLEER. Trimming took 0 bases from V and 5 from J, leaving 7 bases between them. The length of the CDR3 is 13 residues. The CDR3 nucleotides are TGCGCCAGCAGCCAAGAACCTGGGGAGACCCAGTACTTC. Translation: CASSQEPGETQYF.

This CDR3 is CASSIEMGLAGADTQYF. The CDR3 region has the DNA TGTGCCAGTAGTATAGAGATGGGACTAGCGGGAGCAGATACGCAGTATTTT. The rearrangement joins TRBV19 to TRBJ2-3; 14 nucleotides agree with TRBD2. J was trimmed by 4 bases and V by 0 bases; bases with no gene match: 3. The germline V gene has CDR1 LNHDA and CDR2 SQIVND (reference sequence). This CDR3 has 17 residues.

This clonotype has at least ten counts. The chain uses TRBV29-1 and TRBJ1-1; 9 bases line up with TRBD1. Germline trimming cut 6 bases from V and 5 bases from J; bases unmatched to any gene: 7. The CDR3 runs to 13 residues. Germline V CDR1 and CDR2: SQVTM, ANQGSEA. The CDR3 region has the DNA TGCAGCGTCCGGGACAGGGAATGGACTGAAGCTTTCTTT. Residues: CSVRDREWTEAFF.

Regarding this clonotype: This may stem from a read error, because a much larger clone lies one nucleotide away. The V call is TRBV27, the J call TRBJ2-1, with 9 bases lining up with TRBD1. Per germline, CDR1 MNHEY and CDR2 SMNVEV (reference sequence). The trim removed 6 bases at V and 14 bases at J, leaving 8 bases unmatched. The CDR3 is 12 residues long. This CDR3 reads CASSLLGQGKFF. The CDR3 coding sequence is TGTGCCAGCAGCTTGCTCGGACAGGGGAAGTTCTTC.

This clonotype was counted at least ten times. V and J are TRBV27 and TRBJ2-3; D is unresolved. The CDR3 contains 15 residues. Germline lookup yields CDR1 MNHEY and CDR2 SMNVEV (reference sequence). Trimming removed 7 bases from V and 0 bases from J, with 14 bases in between. The CDR3 loop is CASNSMGSSTDTQYF. The CDR3 region has the DNA TGTGCCAGCAATTCAATGGGGTCTAGCACAGATACGCAGTATTTT.

In regard to this clonotype: A much larger clone differs from this one at a single base, so this may be a read error. This chain joins TRBV6-1 and TRBJ2-2; 12 positions agree with TRBD2. V shed 6 bases, J shed 5 bases, and the junction held 10 bases outside the gene matches. CDR3 length equals 17 residues. CDR1 MNHNS and CDR2 SASEGT come from the germline V gene. This chain's CDR3 is CASRFRLGLAGTGELFF. The CDR3 nucleotides read TGTGCCAGCAGATTCCGCCTCGGACTAGCGGGAACCGGGGAGCTGTTTTTT.

This clonotype has more than one count but fewer than ten. V gene TRBV20-1 combines with J gene TRBJ2-1; D possibly corresponds to TRBD2 (5 bases). The V gene's germline CDR1 is DFQATT and CDR2 SNEGSKA (reference sequence). The CDR3 has 14 residues. V was clipped by 3 bases and J by 3 bases, with 12 bases between them. CDR3 DNA sequence: TGCAGTGCTAGGCGGCTAGCAGGCTACAATGAGCAGTTCTTC. It yields the protein CSARRLAGYNEQFF.

Comments on this clonotype: One end of the junction does not line up with germline, which may come from a read error. The V call is TRBV27, the J call TRBJ1-1; a weak D match, TRBD1 (5 bases). This CDR3 is built from 14 residues. The germline CDR1 and CDR2 sequences are MNHEY and SMNVEV (reference sequence). This CDR3 reads CASILHMGVTEAFF. For the CDR3, the DNA is TGTGCCAGCATTTTACACATGGGGGTCACTGAAGCTTTCTTT.